The entry below gives a single T cell receptor beta chain sequence along with its context. Its target is not known. These data are taken from a study of regulatory and conventional T cells in RAG deficiency. Study results and limitations: In Omenn syndrome, Treg and Tconv repertoires overlapped >85%. Shannon entropy fell and Simpson indices rose in RAG-deficient patients. Omenn syndrome and CID/AS patients had 85 to 100-fold fewer unique Treg TCR beta sequences, versus approximately 10-fold elsewhere.

TCRdb's table, derived via immunoSEQ multiplex PCR, lists solely in-frame clones and lacks some. The data show roughly 20,000 clones, roughly 87% seen once. V was clipped by 4 bases and J by 0 bases, with 16 bases between them. Germline assignment: CDR1 GTSNPN and CDR2 SVGIG (reference sequence). The CDR3 totals 16 residues. Genomic DNA came from blood regulatory T cells gated CD4+ CD25-high CD127-low. This same sample was also taken into another study, of regulatory T cells. As that report states: The PCR used 52 TRBV and 13 TRBJ primers. Skewed V and J usage and few unique V-J pairs marked patient repertoires, most in Tregs.

This TCR was sampled from a human donor in good health. Material: Tregs sorted from blood. The gene calls are TRBV30 and TRBJ2-1; D remains unclear. The chain's CDR3 is CAWNYGAENSYNEQFF. The CDR3 DNA reads TGTGCCTGGAATTACGGTGCGGAAAACTCCTACAATGAGCAGTTCTTC. The whole variable domain, remainder taken from reference TRBV30 and TRBJ2-1, is SQTIHQWPATLVQPVGSPLSLECTVEGTSNPNLYWYRQAAGRGLQLLFYSVGIGQISSEVPQNLSASRPQDRQFILSSKKLLLSDSGFYLCAWNYGAENSYNEQFFGPGTRLTVL.